The sequence of this TCR beta chain was determined in a study of OX40 agonist ivuxolimab in advanced cancers. In terms of the full investigation: The costimulatory receptor OX40 (CD134) was targeted by ivuxolimab, a fully human IgG2 agonistic monoclonal antibody. Intravenous ivuxolimab was administered to patients every 2 weeks at six dose levels: 0.01, 0.1, 0.3, 1.5, 3 and 10 mg/kg. Among the approximately 50 dose-escalation patients, around 19 had hepatocellular carcinoma, approximately 15 melanoma, 9 renal cell carcinoma and 9 head and neck cancer. In the dose-escalation cohort, 82.7% of patients were male, and the mean age was approximately 64 years, with a range of roughly 20 to 85. Prior anti-PD-1, anti-PD-L1 or anti-CTLA-4 therapy was permitted, and checkpoint inhibitors had been received by under 50% of dose-escalation patients. Partial responses occurred in three dose-escalation patients: two with cutaneous melanoma and one with hepatocellular carcinoma. The point of sequencing TCRbeta in the periphery was to test whether ivuxolimab changed TCR sequence diversity and drove clonal T-cell expansion. The paper describes the monotherapy dose-escalation part (N = 52 patients) of the phase I trial of ivuxolimab.

A word on this clone: The antigen it binds to is not known. Base quality data are lacking; no much larger clone is found one base away.

The trial excluded patients who had a history of autoimmune disease or were on systemic immunosuppression. Peripheral blood for TCR sequencing was collected from all dose cohorts at baseline, on cycle 4 day 1, and on cycle 7 day 1. Samples were obtained from an open-label, multicenter, first-in-human phase I dose-escalation trial of ivuxolimab. The trial enrolled adults with locally advanced or metastatic head and neck squamous cell, hepatocellular, melanoma or renal cell carcinoma. Before TCR sequencing, CD4+ T cells and CD8+ T cells from peripheral blood were sorted into separate populations. What the work shows at the level of the full study, not this receptor alone: In partial responders in the 0.1-3.0 mg/kg groups, normalized peripheral clonal expansion was found to be among the lowest, especially among CD8+ T cells. At doses of 0.1 to 3.0 mg/kg, clonal expansion of both CD4+ and CD8+ blood T cells was observed from baseline to week 6. Low levels of normalized T-cell clonal expansion were also seen in some nonresponding patients. The antigen specificity of the peripheral T cells that underwent clonal expansion was not determined. After ivuxolimab, more expanded clones were found on average in CD8+ T cells than in CD4+ T cells.

The CDR3 runs 15 amino acids, cysteine and phenylalanine included. Only the CDR3 DNA stays, 45 bases, in frame from base 1. CDR1 is given as SGHDN and CDR2 as FVKESK, both from the germline V gene. V sheds 1 base and J sheds 7 bases, leaving 11 bases between their ends. Genomic DNA was isolated from the sorted cells so that the TCRbeta CDR3 region could be sequenced. The immunoSEQ Assay was used for sequencing of TCRbeta CDR3 regions. The source is immuneACCESS, and TCRdb retained only in-frame sequences with V and J called. Part of the clones is not carried over; for the studies checked, unresolved V genes explain less than half of this, and the remainder is unexplained. Within this sample are about 26,000 clones, with more than 75% of them counted one time only. In total, the top ten clones hold roughly 24% of the sample.

The source material was CD4+ or CD8+ T cells sorted from blood, sampled in a trial of the OX40 agonist ivuxolimab. The rearrangement joined TRBV14 to TRBJ1-6; matching of 6 bases hints at TRBD1 as the D gene. This receptor was taken from an adult with an advanced solid tumor such as melanoma, head and neck, liver or kidney cancer. The bases read TGTGCCAGCAGCCAAGCAGGGGCAGGAAATTCACCCCTCCACTTT. Translation gives CASSQAGAGNSPLHF.